The 21 T cell receptor beta chains below all came from one sample that was sequenced in a study of T cell repertoires in cytomegalovirus infection. TCRdb processed the reads anew with MiXCR; each CDR3 protein has one entry. The repertoire holds 560,000 or so distinct CDR3 sequences, with approximately 16% as singletons. The source material was CD8+ T cells from PBMCs. Every receptor here comes from a human donor in good health (CMV status not recorded). Some clones in this sample may be carry-over from other donors' samples.

This clonotype was recorded at least ten times. The V call is TRBV12-3 or TRBV12-4, the J call TRBJ2-7; 9 bases align to TRBD2. J gave up 4 bases and V 2 bases, and 6 bases lay outside the gene matches. The CDR3 is 15 amino acids. The CDR3 spells CASSLTLAGRYEQYF. The DNA for the CDR3 is TGTGCCAGCAGTTTAACCCTAGCGGGAAGATACGAGCAGTACTTC.

This sequence joins TRBV12-3 or TRBV12-4 and TRBJ2-7; D might be TRBD1 (5 bases). This CDR3 spans 14 amino acids. V was pared by 6 bases and J by 1 base, with 13 bases between. CDR3: CASSQQVESYEQYF. The CDR3 region has the DNA TGTGCCAGCAGCCAACAGGTAGAGTCCTACGAGCAGTACTTC.

The CDR3 coding sequence is TGTGCCAGCAGCTTGGACCCGAGACAGGGGGTTGCTGAAGCTTTCTTT. It codes for CASSLDPRQGVAEAFF. The V call is TRBV5-6, the J call TRBJ1-1, with TRBD1 matching 9 bases. The V and J ends lost 0 bases and 6 bases, in that order; junction bases with no gene match: 9. The CDR3 loop spans 16 amino acids. CDR1 and CDR2 (germline): SGHDT, YYEEEE. Based on the CDR3 plus reference TRBV5-6 and TRBJ1-1, the full variable domain is DAGVTQSPTHLIKTRGQQVTLRCSPKSGHDTVSWYQQALGQGPQFIFQYYEEEERQRGNFPDRFSGHQFPNYSSELNVNALLLGDSALYLCASSLDPRQGVAEAFFGQGTRLTVV.

The sample holds many counts of this clonotype. This chain uses TRBV7-6 with TRBJ1-4, with unresolved D. Germline CDR1 reads SGHVS; CDR2 reads FNYEAQ. This CDR3 is 15 amino acids long. Trimming pared 4 bases from V and 3 bases from J, leaving 12 bases between. The CDR3 nucleotides read TGTGCCAGCAGCTACGAACCGGTGGCTAATGAAAAACTGTTTTTT. Translation gives CASSYEPVANEKLFF.

This clonotype was detected a few times. The chain employs TRBV4-1 and TRBJ2-7; no reliable D call. The germline CDR1 and CDR2 sequences are MGHRA and YSYEKL. Trimming took 0 bases from V and 5 from J, leaving 14 bases between them. The CDR3 covers 15 residues. CDR3 DNA sequence: TGCGCCAGCAGCCAAGATCGCGGTGGGGTCGACGAGCAGTACTTC. It yields the protein CASSQDRGGVDEQYF.

Of note for this clonotype: This sequence may be a read error, since a much larger clone differs from it by one base. This rearrangement joins TRBV12-3 or TRBV12-4 to TRBJ2-5, with D hard to call. The CDR3 sequence is 13 residues long. Trimming took 3 bases from V and 0 from J, leaving 5 bases between them. CDR3 residues: CASSFRNQETQYF. The CDR3 DNA reads as TGTGCCAGCAGTTTCCGGAACCAAGAGACCCAGTACTTC.

This clonotype was seen a few times. The chain has TRBV2 and TRBJ2-7; D tentatively reads TRBD1 or TRBD2 (5 bases each). V was trimmed by 7 bases and J by 4 bases, leaving 8 bases between them. The CDR3 has 11 amino acids. Germline V gene lookup returns CDR1 SNHLY and CDR2 FYNNEI. CDR3 nucleotides: TGTGCCAGCAAGTGGGGGTACGAGCAGTACTTC. This sequence encodes CASKWGYEQYF.

This clonotype was seen ten or more times. The chain is built from TRBV7-9 and TRBJ2-1; maybe TRBD2 (7 bases). The CDR3 is made up of 16 amino acids. V lost 6 bases, J lost 6 bases, and 21 bases lay in between. CDR1 and CDR2 from the germline V gene are SEHNR and FQNEAQ (reference sequence). The CDR3, as DNA: TGTGCCAGCAGGCCCACTTTGGGGGGGGCGCGCAATGAGCAGTTCTTC. It translates to CASRPTLGGARNEQFF.

At least ten counts were recorded for this clonotype. The rearrangement joins TRBV12-3 or TRBV12-4 to TRBJ2-1; 7 bases align to TRBD2. This CDR3 spans 16 amino acids. V was pared by 6 bases and J by 5 bases, with 13 bases of the junction left unmatched. CDR3 in DNA: TGTGCCAGCAGCACGCGCCTAGCGGTTGTAAACAATGAGCAGTTCTTC. Its translation: CASSTRLAVVNNEQFF.

The chain links TRBV10-3 to TRBJ2-7; D not certain. Germline V gives CDR1 ENHRY, CDR2 SYGVKD. The V and J ends lost 10 bases and 3 bases respectively, with 19 bases between them. The CDR3 is made up of 14 amino acids. The CDR3 protein is CATQGSGENYEQYF. Here the CDR3 DNA reads TGTGCCACCCAAGGCAGTGGAGAGAACTACGAGCAGTACTTC.

The chain uses TRBV2 and TRBJ2-7; D uncertain. Germline V lookup: CDR1 SNHLY, CDR2 FYNNEI. V was shortened by 3 bases and J by 5 bases, with 5 bases between the two germline ends. This CDR3 spans 11 amino acids. The CDR3 DNA reads as TGTGCCAGCAGTGACACCAACGAGCAGTACTTC. Its protein product is CASSDTNEQYF. Variable domain in full (rest from reference TRBV2 and TRBJ2-7): EPEVTQTPSHQVTQMGQEVILRCVPISNHLYFYWYRQILGQKVEFLVSFYNNEISEKSEIFDDQFSVERPDGSNFTLKIRSTKLEDSAMYFCASSDTNEQYFGPGTRLTVT.

This clonotype was picked up a small number of times. The chain uses TRBV14 and TRBJ1-6; D call uncertain. The CDR3 is 13 amino acids. The V and J ends lost 0 bases and 12 bases respectively, with 9 bases between them. Germline assignment: CDR1 SGHDN and CDR2 FVKESK. Here the CDR3 reads CASSQDRRIPLHF. As DNA, the CDR3 is TGTGCCAGCAGCCAAGATAGGCGGATACCCCTCCACTTT.

This clonotype was picked up a small number of times. The V gene is TRBV6-5, the J gene TRBJ1-2; D gene unclear. V was trimmed by 0 bases and J by 4 bases, leaving 12 bases between them. This CDR3 contains 15 residues. The germline V gene has CDR1 MNHEY and CDR2 SVGAGI. Here the CDR3 reads CASSYSLRFSYGYTF. DNA for the CDR3: TGTGCCAGCAGTTACTCGTTAAGATTCTCCTATGGCTACACCTTC.

This clonotype was seen a handful of times. The CDR3 is CASSPPRVDEAGANVLTF. CDR3 DNA: TGTGCCAGCTCACCCCCCAGGGTAGATGAGGCTGGGGCCAACGTCCTGACTTTC. The chain employs TRBV18 and TRBJ2-6, with D possibly TRBD1 on 5 matching bases. Germline V lookup: CDR1 KGHSH, CDR2 LQKENI. Trimming cost V 3 bases and J 2 bases, with 17 bases left between them. The CDR3 sequence is 18 residues long.

This clonotype was picked up many times. The chain has TRBV5-1 and TRBJ1-1; no definite D call. Germline CDR1 is SGHRS and CDR2 is YFSETQ. V lost 1 base and J 0 bases, leaving 7 bases between the germline ends. The CDR3 has 14 amino acids. CDR3 loop: CASSLMSVNTEAFF. In nucleotides, the CDR3 is TGCGCCAGCAGCTTGATGAGTGTGAACACTGAAGCTTTCTTT.

This clonotype appeared many times. The V gene is TRBV7-9, the J gene TRBJ2-1, with 7 bases lining up with TRBD1. The length of the CDR3 is 15 residues. CDR1 SEHNR and CDR2 FQNEAQ come from the germline V gene (reference sequence). After removal of 9 bases from V and 8 bases from J, the junction contained 16 bases not matched to a gene. The CDR3 here is CASLGRYRQGDEQFF. The CDR3, as DNA: TGTGCCAGTTTAGGTCGTTATCGGCAGGGGGATGAGCAGTTCTTC.

At least ten counts were recorded for this clonotype. The gene calls are TRBV28 and TRBJ2-7, with TRBD2 matching 10 bases. Germline values: CDR1 MDHEN, CDR2 SYDVKM. The V gene end was trimmed by 7 bases and the J gene end by 5 bases; junction bases not matched to a gene: 14. The CDR3 has 16 residues. The CDR3: CASNPVVSGGKNEQYF. The CDR3, as DNA: TGTGCCAGCAATCCTGTCGTTAGCGGGGGGAAGAACGAGCAGTACTTC.

Many counts were recorded for this clonotype. The chain links TRBV7-9 to TRBJ2-5, with D perhaps matching TRBD2 (6 bases). The CDR3 spans 14 residues. Between the trimmed V and J ends, which lost 2 bases and 0 bases, there was a span of 7 bases. Germline values: CDR1 SEHNR, CDR2 FQNEAQ (reference sequence). The CDR3, as DNA: TGTGCCAGCAGCTTACCTAGCGACCAAGAGACCCAGTACTTC. This sequence encodes CASSLPSDQETQYF.

This clonotype has ten or more counts. The rearrangement links TRBV7-8 to TRBJ1-5; no reliable D call. The germline V gene encodes CDR1 SGHVS and CDR2 FQNEAQ. Trimming took 4 bases from V and 2 from J, leaving 15 bases between them. The CDR3 sequence is 16 residues long. CDR3 sequence (DNA): TGTGCCAGCAGCTCCAGGTCACCCATGGGCAATCAGCCCCAGCATTTT. It codes for CASSSRSPMGNQPQHF.

The rearrangement uses TRBV27 and TRBJ2-2; no reliable D call. CDR3 length equals 14 residues. Germline V gene data show CDR1 as MNHEY and CDR2 as SMNVEV (reference sequence). Trimming left V 5 bases short and J 0 bases short, with 7 bases between. The CDR3 reads CASSPASNTGELFF. Here the CDR3 DNA reads TGTGCCAGCAGTCCAGCCTCGAACACCGGGGAGCTGTTTTTT.

The CDR3 spells CASSYSKNTGMMHGYTF. In nucleotides, the CDR3 is TGTGCCAGCAGTTACTCGAAGAACACCGGTATGATGCATGGCTACACCTTC. This sequence joins TRBV6-6 and TRBJ1-2; D gene unclear. The germline V gene encodes CDR1 MNHNY and CDR2 SVGAGI (reference sequence). Deletions cut 0 bases from V and 6 bases from J, with 20 bases between. The CDR3 loop spans 17 amino acids.